This T cell receptor (beta chain) stems from a study of control samples from healthy donors and cancer patients (dated by TCRdb to 2020 to 2021). The library was produced with the immunoSEQ multiplex PCR assay. This is the immuneACCESS table as TCRdb keeps it, with only in-frame sequences that have V and J called. A part of the clones is gone; compared with another copy, unresolved V genes explain less than half, and the rest is unexplained. This sample gives 130,000 or so clones in total; about 90% of them show up just once. The ten largest make up more than 6.5% of the sample. Compared with germline, V lacks 5 bases and J lacks 4 bases; bases without a gene match: 10. The CDR3, cysteine through phenylalanine, is 15 amino acids long. Only CDR3 DNA remains: 45 bases, in frame from the first base. Taken from the germline V gene, the CDR1 and CDR2 loops are MDHEN and SYDVKM. Regarding this clone: No cognate antigen has been identified for it. Base qualities are not provided; no much larger clone lies one nucleotide away.

The sample was blood. Here the chain combines TRBV28 and TRBJ1-2; 7 nucleotides in the junction match TRBD1. This receptor was obtained from a man between 18 and 35 years old in good health. The DNA reads as follows: TGTGCCAGCAGTCCAAACTCGGGACAGCGCTATGGCTACACCTTC. The resulting protein is CASSPNSGQRYGYTF.